Presented here are 30 T cell receptor beta chains from one specimen sequenced in a study of yellow fever vaccine responses in identical twins. MiXCR was run by TCRdb on the RT-PCR reads, yielding one entry per CDR3 protein. The sample shows about 3,000 distinct CDR3 sequences, nearly 90% of them seen only once. This specimen consisted of T cells from blood (PBMCs), unsorted or a sorted subset (not recorded which), obtained before or after yellow fever vaccination (not recorded which). Source of these receptors: a woman younger than 30 who received the yellow fever vaccine.

The chain joins TRBV10-1 to TRBJ1-5, with D tentatively TRBD1 (6 bases). V lost 0 bases to trimming and J lost 3 bases, with 12 bases between them. CDR1 and CDR2 from the germline V gene are WNHNN and SYGVQD (reference sequence). This CDR3 has 16 amino acids. Here the CDR3 DNA reads TGCGCCAGCAGTGAGTCCAAGGACAGCCACAATCAGCCCCAGCATTTT. This gives the protein CASSESKDSHNQPQHF.

The V call is TRBV29-1, the J call TRBJ2-7; 10 nucleotides align to TRBD2. Germline CDR1 and CDR2: SQVTM and ANQGSEA. The CDR3 has 16 residues. V was clipped by 2 bases and J by 1 base; unmatched bases: 8. In DNA form, the CDR3 reads TGCAGCGTTGAATTGTCTAGCGGGAGCCGGTCCTACGAGCAGTACTTC. Amino acid sequence: CSVELSSGSRSYEQYF.

The chain is built from TRBV5-1 and TRBJ2-1; 10 nucleotides line up with TRBD2. Trimming at V came to 7 bases and at J to 4 bases, leaving 5 bases not matched to a gene. The CDR3 covers 14 residues. Per germline, CDR1 SGHRS and CDR2 YFSETQ. This CDR3 is CASYPSGSYNEQFF. The DNA of the CDR3 is TGCGCCAGCTACCCTAGCGGGAGTTACAATGAGCAGTTCTTC.

The chain recombines TRBV29-1 with TRBJ1-2; no clear D. Trimming cost V 4 bases and J 4 bases, with 7 bases left between them. The CDR3 runs 11 residues. CDR1 SQVTM and CDR2 ANQGSEA come from the germline V gene. The CDR3 loop reads CSVVGPYGYTF. CDR3 nucleotide sequence: TGCAGCGTTGTAGGACCCTATGGCTACACCTTC.

Written as DNA, the CDR3 is TGTGCCCGCGGCCTCGGGGAGCTGTTTTTT. Its translation is CARGLGELFF. This rearrangement joins TRBV5-6 to TRBJ2-2; D is undetermined. This CDR3 contains 10 residues. Germline assignment: CDR1 SGHDT and CDR2 YYEEEE. V lost 10 bases and J 7 bases, leaving 8 bases between the germline ends.

The chain links TRBV30 to TRBJ2-1, with unresolved D. V lost 5 bases to trimming and J lost 0 bases, with 8 bases between them. Germline V lookup: CDR1 GTSNPN, CDR2 SVGIG (reference sequence). The CDR3 totals 13 residues. Here the CDR3 DNA reads TGTGCCTGGGGTACGGGCTCCTACAATGAGCAGTTCTTC. Translating gives CAWGTGSYNEQFF.

This chain connects TRBV25-1 to TRBJ2-1; tentatively, D is TRBD1 or TRBD2 (5 bases each). Germline loops: CDR1 MGHDK, CDR2 SYGVNS. CDR3 length: 14 residues. V dropped 2 bases and J dropped 12 bases, with 17 bases sitting between them. In DNA, the CDR3 is TGTGCCAGCAGTGAAAATCGAGGGGCGGCGGGGCAGTTCTTC. As protein: CASSENRGAAGQFF.

The V gene is TRBV29-1, the J gene TRBJ2-1; no clear D. Germline V gene sequence: CDR1 SQVTM, CDR2 ANQGSEA. This CDR3 has 14 residues. V lost 1 base, J lost 2 bases, and 9 bases lay in between. The CDR3, as DNA: TGCAGCGTTGAAGTGACCATGGCCTACAATGAGCAGTTCTTC. Its translation: CSVEVTMAYNEQFF.

The chain recombines TRBV2 with TRBJ2-7; D is unresolved. This CDR3 has 13 amino acids. Germline CDR1 SNHLY, CDR2 FYNNEI. Trimming cost V 4 bases and J 2 bases, with 9 bases left between them. The CDR3 reads CASSVLRTYEQYF. DNA for the CDR3: TGTGCCAGCAGTGTTCTCAGAACCTACGAGCAGTACTTC.

The rearrangement joins TRBV5-6 to TRBJ2-1; TRBD1 aligns across 8 bases. The CDR3 consists of 17 residues. Germline V gene sequence: CDR1 SGHDT, CDR2 YYEEEE. Trimming at V came to 3 bases and at J to 2 bases, leaving 10 bases not matched to a gene. CDR3 residues: CASSSWTGSNAYNEQFF. CDR3 in DNA: TGTGCCAGCAGCTCCTGGACAGGGTCCAACGCCTACAATGAGCAGTTCTTC.

The chain employs TRBV11-3 and TRBJ2-1; no firm D call. Trimming took 0 bases from V and 7 from J, leaving 7 bases between them. The CDR3 loop spans 13 amino acids. CDR1 is SGHNT, CDR2 YENEEA, per germline. CDR3 DNA sequence: TGTGCCAGCAGCTTAGATGGGTTGAATGAGCAGTTCTTC. It translates to CASSLDGLNEQFF.

The rearrangement joins TRBV12-3 or TRBV12-4 to TRBJ2-7; no firm D call. Trimming took 2 bases from V and 0 from J, leaving 8 bases between them. CDR3 length: 14 residues. This chain's CDR3 is CASSLSDSSYEQYF. DNA of the CDR3: TGTGCCAGCAGTTTATCGGATAGCTCCTACGAGCAGTACTTC.

The rearrangement uses TRBV20-1 and TRBJ2-7; 7 bases agree with TRBD1. Germline CDR1 DFQATT, CDR2 SNEGSKA (reference sequence). Trimming cost V 2 bases and J 6 bases; bases outside gene matches: 10. The length of the CDR3 is 14 residues. The CDR3 loop is CSARQQTGYGEQYF. The DNA of the CDR3 is TGCAGTGCTAGACAACAGACAGGGTACGGCGAGCAGTACTTC.

The chain recombines TRBV11-1 with TRBJ2-3, with D perhaps TRBD1 (5 bases). CDR1 SGHAT and CDR2 FQDESV come from the germline V gene (reference sequence). The CDR3 contains 14 residues. V was shortened by 1 base and J by 4 bases, with 9 bases between the two germline ends. As DNA, the CDR3 is TGTGCCAGCAGCTTAGTCAGGACATCAGATACGCAGTATTTT. It translates to CASSLVRTSDTQYF.

The rearrangement links TRBV5-1 to TRBJ2-5; D unresolved. The CDR3 length is 12 residues. V was clipped by 1 base and J by 5 bases, with 6 bases between them. Looked up from germline, CDR1 is SGHRS and CDR2 is YFSETQ. CDR3 nucleotide sequence: TGCGCCAGCAGCTTGAACAGCGAGACCCAGTACTTC. Translating it yields CASSLNSETQYF.

The chain has TRBV7-3 and TRBJ2-7, with D tentatively TRBD1 (6 bases). CDR3 length equals 13 residues. V lost 0 bases, J lost 3 bases, and 6 bases lay in between. Germline CDR1 is SGHTA and CDR2 is FQGTGA. The CDR3 reads CASSLTGGYEQYF. Written as DNA, the CDR3 is TGTGCCAGCAGCTTAACAGGGGGCTACGAGCAGTACTTC.

The chain links TRBV11-1 to TRBJ2-7; TRBD1 matches 10 bases. Trimming cost V 5 bases and J 3 bases; bases outside gene matches: 7. Germline V CDR1 and CDR2: SGHAT, FQDESV (reference sequence). CDR3 length: 15 residues. CDR3 residues: CASSNGQGVDYEQYF. CDR3 coding DNA: TGTGCCAGCAGCAACGGACAGGGGGTTGACTACGAGCAGTACTTC.

This rearrangement joins TRBV6-1 to TRBJ2-3; possibly TRBD1 for D (6 bases). The CDR3 length is 15 residues. V gave up 6 bases and J gave up 2 bases, with 15 bases separating them. CDR1 MNHNS and CDR2 SASEGT come from the germline V gene. CDR3 sequence: CASRSHGTHTDTQYF. The CDR3 DNA follows: TGTGCCAGCAGATCTCATGGGACACACACAGATACGCAGTATTTT.

The chain combines TRBV11-2 with TRBJ1-6; 8 bases are shared with TRBD1. Germline V gene lookup returns CDR1 SGHAT and CDR2 FQNNGV. This CDR3 is 14 amino acids long. With V trimmed by 3 bases and J by 10 bases, 5 bases remained unmatched. The CDR3 bases are TGTGCCAGCAGCTTCGACAGGGGAGACTCACCCCTCCACTTT. Its translation is CASSFDRGDSPLHF.

The chain uses TRBV5-6 and TRBJ1-4, with TRBD1 matching 9 bases. V lost 4 bases and J lost 5; bases outside the gene matches: 6. Germline lookup yields CDR1 SGHDT and CDR2 YYEEEE. CDR3 length equals 15 residues. CDR3 sequence: CASSPDRGNNEKLFF. In nucleotides, the CDR3 is TGTGCCAGCAGCCCAGACAGGGGGAACAATGAAAAACTGTTTTTT.

This clonotype has only one observation. The rearrangement uses TRBV23-1 and TRBJ1-5; TRBD1 aligns across 10 bases. TRBV23-1 counts as an open reading frame of uncertain function. Unmatched junction bases numbered 12, after V lost 6 bases and J lost 7 bases. This CDR3 has 16 amino acids. CDR3 region: CASRPPGQGRGQPQHF. The CDR3 bases are TGCGCCAGCAGGCCGCCGGGACAGGGGCGCGGGCAGCCCCAGCATTTT.

V and J are TRBV23-1 and TRBJ2-7; weak D call: TRBD1 (6 bases). TRBV23-1 is classed as an ORF, of uncertain function. V gave up 6 bases and J gave up 5 bases, with 14 bases separating them. The CDR3 covers 13 residues. The CDR3 loop is CASRQGLEDEQYF. The CDR3 DNA follows: TGCGCCAGCAGACAGGGTTTGGAGGACGAGCAGTACTTC.

The rearrangement uses TRBV5-4 and TRBJ2-5, with D unresolved. V lost 0 bases, J lost 1 base, and 10 bases lay in between. The length of the CDR3 is 15 residues. Germline V gene data show CDR1 as SGHNT and CDR2 as YYREEE (reference sequence). The CDR3 sequence: CASSLVVGSQETQYF. Written as DNA, the CDR3 is TGTGCCAGCAGCTTGGTGGTGGGTAGCCAAGAGACCCAGTACTTC.

The chain employs TRBV7-9 and TRBJ2-7; D might be TRBD1 (6 bases). The CDR3 runs to 14 residues. Germline V gives CDR1 SEHNR, CDR2 FQNEAQ (reference sequence). V shed 6 bases and J shed 4 bases, with 16 bases lying between them. This chain's CDR3 is CASRKTGRVYEQYF. DNA of the CDR3: TGTGCCAGCAGAAAAACAGGGAGAGTGTACGAGCAGTACTTC.

The chain is built from TRBV3-1 and TRBJ2-1; D might be TRBD1 (5 bases). Germline V gives CDR1 LGHDT, CDR2 YNNKEL (reference sequence). The V gene lost 1 base and the J gene lost 10 bases, with 11 bases spanning the gap. The CDR3 runs 13 residues. CDR3 loop: CASSQARAREQFF. CDR3 nucleotides: TGTGCCAGCAGCCAAGCCAGGGCACGGGAGCAGTTCTTC.

This sequence joins TRBV28 and TRBJ2-1, with no clear D. CDR3 length: 14 amino acids. Germline V CDR1 and CDR2: MDHEN, SYDVKM. Trimming pared 6 bases from V and 3 bases from J, leaving 12 bases between. CDR3 protein: CASSTVRCYNEQFF. Written as DNA, the CDR3 is TGTGCCAGCAGCACAGTAAGGTGCTACAATGAGCAGTTCTTC.

This rearrangement joins TRBV19 to TRBJ1-1; D ambiguous. CDR1 and CDR2 from the germline V gene are LNHDA and SQIVND (reference sequence). The germline V and J ends were trimmed by 7 bases and 4 bases, with 7 bases remaining between them. The CDR3 is made up of 11 amino acids. The CDR3 region is CASKLGTEAFF. CDR3 bases: TGTGCCAGTAAGCTGGGCACTGAAGCTTTCTTT.

The chain uses TRBV4-2 and TRBJ2-1, with 7 bases aligning to TRBD2. This CDR3 has 15 amino acids. The V and J ends lost 1 base and 6 bases, in that order; junction bases with no gene match: 6. Germline V gene sequence: CDR1 LGHNA, CDR2 YNFKEQ. As DNA, the CDR3 is TGTGCCAGCAGCCAAGCTAGCGGAGACTCCAATGAGCAGTTCTTC. It codes for CASSQASGDSNEQFF.

CDR3 coding DNA: TGTGCCAGCGGTCGACGGAATTCACCCCTCCACTTT. It is translated as CASGRRNSPLHF. The chain recombines TRBV6-1 with TRBJ1-6; D not certain. V shed 8 bases and J shed 7 bases, with 9 bases lying between them. The CDR3 length is 12 residues. CDR1 is MNHNS, CDR2 SASEGT, per germline.

CDR3 in amino acids: CASSLVYREQFF. CDR3 DNA sequence: TGTGCCAGCAGCTTAGTGTACCGAGAGCAGTTCTTC. V gene TRBV11-1 combines with J gene TRBJ2-1; D not certain. V was clipped by 1 base and J by 10 bases, with 8 bases between them. CDR3 length: 12 residues. In germline, CDR1 is SGHAT, CDR2 FQDESV (reference sequence).